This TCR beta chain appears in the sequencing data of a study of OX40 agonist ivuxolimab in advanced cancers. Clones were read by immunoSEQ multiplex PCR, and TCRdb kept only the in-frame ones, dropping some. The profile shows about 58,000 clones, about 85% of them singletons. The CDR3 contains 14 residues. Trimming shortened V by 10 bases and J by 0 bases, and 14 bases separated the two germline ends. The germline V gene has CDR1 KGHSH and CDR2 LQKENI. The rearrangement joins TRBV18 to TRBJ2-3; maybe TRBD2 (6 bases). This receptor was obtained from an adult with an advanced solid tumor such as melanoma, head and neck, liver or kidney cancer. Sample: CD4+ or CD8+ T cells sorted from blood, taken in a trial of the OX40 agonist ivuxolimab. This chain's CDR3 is CATNLGTSTDTQYF. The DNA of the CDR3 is TGTGCCACCAACCTGGGGACTAGCACAGATACGCAGTATTTT.